The source of this T cell receptor (beta chain) is a study of CD8 T cells in ankylosing spondylitis. The study, taken as a whole, reports: Reported data indicate significant enrichment of disease-linked clones within matched ankylosing spondylitis synovial fluid.

This clonotype appeared many times. Its antigen is not known. In making TCR beta libraries, quantitative 5'-RACE with molecular barcodes was used. TCRdb re-derived calls from the 5' RACE reads in MiXCR, one entry per CDR3 protein. The repertoire holds approximately 40,000 distinct CDR3 sequences, with 4.5% to 6% as singletons. V gave up 4 bases and J gave up 3 bases; unmatched junction bases: 16. This CDR3 contains 18 residues. The germline gives CDR1 WNHNN, CDR2 SYGVQD (reference sequence). This chain links TRBV10-1 with TRBJ2-7, with 9 bases aligning to TRBD2. The sequencing sample was made of blood, either unsorted or a sorted T cell fraction (not recorded which). This clonotype was obtained from a male donor with ankylosing spondylitis or in good health (not recorded which). CDR3 in amino acids: CASSAQREVLVRVYEQYF. CDR3 nucleotides: TGCGCCAGCAGTGCTCAGCGGGAGGTCTTGGTGAGGGTCTACGAGCAGTACTTC.